The 21 T cell receptor beta chains in this list originate from one sample, sequenced in a study of blood T cell repertoires in COVID-19. Sequenced by immunoSEQ multiplex PCR; TCRdb stores in-frame clones only, minus some. The table shows roughly 160,000 clones, with less than 90% occurring only once. Sequenced: PBMCs or T cells enriched from blood (not recorded which). These receptors came from a woman between 45 and 60 years old who had recovered from COVID-19.

This rearrangement joins TRBV19 to TRBJ1-2; D is unclear. The CDR3 length is 11 residues. Trimming pared 4 bases from V and 8 bases from J, leaving 8 bases between. Looked up from germline, CDR1 is LNHDA and CDR2 is SQIVND (reference sequence). This CDR3 reads CASSTVGGYTF. DNA for the CDR3: TGTGCCAGTAGTACCGTCGGGGGCTACACCTTC.

This chain connects TRBV7-2 to TRBJ2-7; TRBD2 agrees at 14 bases. CDR1 SGHTA and CDR2 FQGNSA come from the germline V gene. The CDR3 extends over 16 amino acids. Losses at the gene ends were 5 bases for V and 3 bases for J; bases not matched to a gene: 6. The DNA of the CDR3 is TGTGCCAGCAGCCAAGGGGGGACTAGCGGGAGCTACGAGCAGTACTTC. Protein sequence: CASSQGGTSGSYEQYF.

The CDR3 nucleotides read TGTGCCACCTGGACAGGGGGCAGACTTTATGGCTACACCTTC. Protein sequence: CATWTGGRLYGYTF. The chain links TRBV19 to TRBJ1-2; 11 nucleotides match TRBD1. Germline V CDR1 and CDR2: LNHDA, SQIVND (reference sequence). V trimming: 10 bases; J trimming: 5 bases; junction bases outside the gene matches: 9. The CDR3 covers 14 residues.

The chain is built from TRBV24-1 and TRBJ2-2, with 12 bases lining up with TRBD1. V trimming: 7 bases; J trimming: 0 bases; junction bases outside the gene matches: 8. The CDR3 is 18 amino acids. The germline CDR1 and CDR2 sequences are KGHDR and SFDVKD. In nucleotides, the CDR3 is TGTGCCACCAGGTCCGGGACAGGGGGCTTCGCGAACACCGGGGAGCTGTTTTTT. Translating gives CATRSGTGGFANTGELFF.

V and J are TRBV18 and TRBJ1-2; D uncertain. This CDR3 contains 14 residues. Germline CDR1 reads KGHSH; CDR2 reads LQKENI. Trimming cost V 5 bases and J 4 bases, with 14 bases left between them. The CDR3 DNA reads as TGTGCCAGCTCATCAGGTCAACTCCCCTATGGCTACACCTTC. This translates into CASSSGQLPYGYTF.

The J gene is TRBJ2-2, the V gene TRBV30; a weak D match, TRBD2 (5 bases). Germline assignment: CDR1 GTSNPN and CDR2 SVGIG (reference sequence). This CDR3 spans 14 amino acids. Trimming took 7 bases from V and 6 from J, leaving 18 bases between them. CDR3 nucleotides: TGTGCCTCGATATCGGGGTCTTTGCCCGGGGAGCTGTTTTTT. Residues: CASISGSLPGELFF.

This clone was found once. This chain links TRBV5-1 with TRBJ2-5; tentatively, D is TRBD2 (6 bases). Germline V gene data show CDR1 as SGHRS and CDR2 as YFSETQ. The V end lost 2 bases, the J end lost 1 base, and 21 bases lay between the germline ends. This CDR3 region has 18 residues. The CDR3 DNA reads TGCGCCAGCAGCTTCAACATCGGGGCGGGACCAAGCCAAGAGACCCAGTACTTC. The encoded protein is CASSFNIGAGPSQETQYF.

The chain links TRBV11-2 to TRBJ2-1; 13 bases agree with TRBD2. The length of the CDR3 is 16 residues. The germline V gene encodes CDR1 SGHAT and CDR2 FQNNGV. V was pared by 0 bases and J by 7 bases, with 3 bases of the junction left unmatched. CDR3 in amino acids: CASSLDGLAGVNEQFF. The CDR3 region has the DNA TGTGCCAGCAGCTTAGATGGACTAGCGGGAGTAAATGAGCAGTTCTTC. Complete variable domain (other parts from reference TRBV11-2 and TRBJ2-1): EAGVAQSPRYKIIEKRQSVAFWCNPISGHATLYWYQQILGQGPKLLIQFQNNGVVDDSQLPKDRFSAERLKGVDSTLKIQPAKLEDSAVYLCASSLDGLAGVNEQFFGPGTRLTVL.

Only one count was recorded for this clone. The chain couples TRBV18 to TRBJ1-5, with 8 positions matching TRBD1. Per the germline V gene, CDR1 is KGHSH and CDR2 is LQKENI. The CDR3 is 18 residues long. Losses at the gene ends were 4 bases for V and 6 bases for J; bases not matched to a gene: 17. The CDR3 region is CASSRSSGGTGGSQPQHF. CDR3 in DNA: TGTGCCAGCTCACGATCAAGCGGGGGGACAGGTGGTAGTCAGCCCCAGCATTTT.

The chain employs TRBV29-1 and TRBJ1-4; TRBD1 might be the D (5 bases). V gave up 1 base and J gave up 0 bases, with 12 bases separating them. CDR1 and CDR2 (germline): SQVTM, ANQGSEA. CDR3 length: 16 amino acids. The CDR3 sequence is CSVEGQGKATNEKLFF. CDR3 in DNA: TGCAGCGTTGAAGGGCAGGGAAAGGCAACTAATGAAAAACTGTTTTTT.

This rearrangement joins TRBV12-3 or TRBV12-4 to TRBJ2-1, with 8 bases that match TRBD2. V lost 7 bases and J lost 8; bases outside the gene matches: 7. CDR3 length: 13 residues. CDR3 in DNA: TGTGCCAGCAACATAGCGGGAACCTATGAGCAGTTCTTC. This codes for CASNIAGTYEQFF.

V usage is TRBV28 and J usage is TRBJ2-7; D is perhaps TRBD1 (6 bases). Germline lookup yields CDR1 MDHEN and CDR2 SYDVKM. The CDR3 is made up of 16 amino acids. Trimming left V 2 bases short and J 4 bases short, with 18 bases between. The chain's CDR3 is CASSLSSGDKFYEQYF. CDR3 DNA: TGTGCCAGCAGTTTAAGTTCAGGGGACAAATTTTACGAGCAGTACTTC.

The CDR3 protein is CASSLAGHFSGNTIYF. DNA of the CDR3: TGCGCCAGCAGCTTGGCGGGACACTTCTCTGGAAACACCATATATTTT. This chain joins TRBV5-1 and TRBJ1-3; the D gene is possibly TRBD1 (6 bases). Trimming cost V 0 bases and J 0 bases, with 10 bases left between them. CDR3 length: 16 amino acids. Germline loops: CDR1 SGHRS, CDR2 YFSETQ.

This rearrangement joins TRBV3-1 (or the pseudogene TRBV3-2) to TRBJ2-7; 9 bases line up with TRBD1. The V and J ends lost 8 bases and 6 bases, in that order; junction bases with no gene match: 8. The germline CDR1 and CDR2 sequences are LGHDT and YNNKEL (reference sequence). The CDR3 runs to 13 residues. CDR3 region: CASLGTGWGEQYF. The CDR3, as DNA: TGTGCCAGCTTGGGGACAGGGTGGGGCGAGCAGTACTTC.

The V and J genes are TRBV11-2 and TRBJ2-7, with TRBD1 identical over 8 bases. The CDR3 covers 17 residues. V gave up 4 bases and J gave up 6 bases; unmatched junction bases: 17. Germline CDR1 SGHAT, CDR2 FQNNGV. The CDR3 region is CASSSDRTGSGFIEQYF. The CDR3, as DNA: TGTGCCAGCAGCTCCGACCGGACAGGGTCAGGTTTCATCGAGCAGTACTTC.

This clone was seen only a few times. This chain connects TRBV4-1 to TRBJ1-2; D not resolved. The CDR3 covers 13 residues. Germline CDR1 MGHRA, CDR2 YSYEKL. The ends were cut back, 2 bases at V and 0 bases at J, with 4 bases in the middle. The CDR3 DNA reads as TGCGCCAGCAGCCAATCAGCTAACTATGGCTACACCTTC. Residues: CASSQSANYGYTF.

This rearrangement joins TRBV11-2 to TRBJ2-3; TRBD1 aligns across 9 bases. The length of the CDR3 is 13 residues. With 3 bases clipped from V and 5 bases from J, the junction kept 0 bases outside the gene matches. The germline CDR1 and CDR2 sequences are SGHAT and FQNNGV. CDR3 sequence (DNA): TGTGCCAGCAGCTTGGACAGGGGAGATACGCAGTATTTT. It is translated as CASSLDRGDTQYF.

This chain uses TRBV7-8 with TRBJ2-7; D is perhaps TRBD2 (6 bases). The germline gives CDR1 SGHVS, CDR2 FQNEAQ. The CDR3 runs to 15 residues. V lost 5 bases and J lost 0, with 14 bases in between. The CDR3 region has the DNA TGTGCCAGCAGCGGGTGGGGACTTCCCTCCTACGAGCAGTACTTC. Its protein is CASSGWGLPSYEQYF.

J is TRBJ1-1 and V is TRBV19; D remains ambiguous. Deletions cut 4 bases from V and 11 bases from J, with 14 bases between. Looked up from germline, CDR1 is LNHDA and CDR2 is SQIVND (reference sequence). The CDR3 consists of 12 residues. In nucleotides, the CDR3 is TGTGCCAGTAGTACCGACACCTCCTTCGCTTTCTTT. It specifies CASSTDTSFAFF. Based on the CDR3 plus reference TRBV19 and TRBJ1-1, the full variable domain is DGGITQSPKYLFRKEGQNVTLSCEQNLNHDAMYWYRQDPGQGLRLIYYSQIVNDFQKGDIAEGYSVSREKKESFPLTVTSAQKNPTAFYLCASSTDTSFAFFGQGTRLTVV.

The CDR3 DNA follows: TGTGCCAGTAGTACAGGACTAGCGGGAGCTCTCGGCAATGAGCAGTTCTTC. This sequence encodes CASSTGLAGALGNEQFF. The chain joins TRBV19 to TRBJ2-1; 13 bases align to TRBD2. The ends lost 4 bases at V and 6 bases at J; junction bases unmatched: 9. This CDR3 is 17 amino acids long. Germline V gives CDR1 LNHDA, CDR2 SQIVND (reference sequence).

The chain joins TRBV5-1 to TRBJ2-1, with TRBD2 identical over 9 bases. The CDR3 runs 15 residues. The J segment lost 9 bases and the V segment lost 0 bases, leaving 7 bases of the junction unmatched. Germline V CDR1 and CDR2: SGHRS, YFSETQ. The DNA for the CDR3 is TGCGCCAGCAGCTTGGCGGCGGGAGGGCCCTCTGAGCAGTTCTTC. It yields the protein CASSLAAGGPSEQFF.